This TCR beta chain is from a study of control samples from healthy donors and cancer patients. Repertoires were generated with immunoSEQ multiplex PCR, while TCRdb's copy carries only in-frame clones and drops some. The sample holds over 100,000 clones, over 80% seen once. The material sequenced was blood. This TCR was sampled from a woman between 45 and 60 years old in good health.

CDR3 sequence reads: CASSPDREGGGYTF. CDR3 coding DNA: TGCGCCAGCAGCCCGGACAGGGAAGGAGGCGGCTACACCTTC. The rearrangement joins TRBV5-1 to TRBJ1-2, with TRBD1 matching over 8 bases. Germline CDR1 is SGHRS and CDR2 is YFSETQ. V gave up 4 bases and J gave up 8 bases; unmatched junction bases: 10. This CDR3 has 14 residues.